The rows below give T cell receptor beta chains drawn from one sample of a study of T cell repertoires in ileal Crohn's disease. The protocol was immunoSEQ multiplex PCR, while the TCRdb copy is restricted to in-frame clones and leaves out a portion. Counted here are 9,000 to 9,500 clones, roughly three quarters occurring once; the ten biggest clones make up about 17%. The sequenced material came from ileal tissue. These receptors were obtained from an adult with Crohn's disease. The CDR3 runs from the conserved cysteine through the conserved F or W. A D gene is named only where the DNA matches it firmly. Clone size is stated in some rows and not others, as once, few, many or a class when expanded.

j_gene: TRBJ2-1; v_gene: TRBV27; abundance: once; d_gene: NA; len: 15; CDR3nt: TGTGCCAGCAGCTCCTACTCCTCCTCCTACAATGAGCAGTTCTTC; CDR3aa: CASSSYSSSYNEQFF
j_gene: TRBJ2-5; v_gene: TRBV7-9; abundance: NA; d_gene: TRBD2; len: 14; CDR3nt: TGTGCCAGCAGCTTAGACGGGGGGATAGAGACCCAGTACTTC; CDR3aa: CASSLDGGIETQYF
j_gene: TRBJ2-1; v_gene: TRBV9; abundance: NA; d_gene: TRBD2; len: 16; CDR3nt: TGTGCCAGCAGCCCTAGAGAAGCGGGGGGGATAGATGAGCAGTTCTTC; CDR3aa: CASSPREAGGIDEQFF
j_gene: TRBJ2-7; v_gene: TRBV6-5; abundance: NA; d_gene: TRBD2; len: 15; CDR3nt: TGTGCCAGCAGTCTAATAGCGGGAGGGTCCTACGAGCAGTACTTC; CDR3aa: CASSLIAGGSYEQYF
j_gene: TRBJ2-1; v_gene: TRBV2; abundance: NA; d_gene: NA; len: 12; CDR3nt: TGTGCCAGCAGCCGGACAGACCCTAGGTATTTCTTC; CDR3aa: CASSRTDPRYFF
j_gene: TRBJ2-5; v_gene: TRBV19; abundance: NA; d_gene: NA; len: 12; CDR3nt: TGTGCCAGTAGCCAACAACAAGAGACCCAGTACTTC; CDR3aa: CASSQQQETQYF
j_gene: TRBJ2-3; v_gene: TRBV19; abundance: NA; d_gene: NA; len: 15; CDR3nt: TGTGCCAGTAGTATAGAGCAGCGGAGCACAGATACGCAGTATTTT; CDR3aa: CASSIEQRSTDTQYF
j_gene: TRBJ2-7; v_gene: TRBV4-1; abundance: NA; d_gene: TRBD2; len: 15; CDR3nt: TGCGCCAGCAGCCTAGCGGGGAGTACTCTATACGAGCAGTACTTC; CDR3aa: CASSLAGSTLYEQYF
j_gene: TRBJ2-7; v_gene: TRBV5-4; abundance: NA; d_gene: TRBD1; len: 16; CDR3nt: TGTGCCAGCAGCTTGGATCCTGGGACAGGGCTTTACGAGCAGTACTTC; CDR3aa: CASSLDPGTGLYEQYF
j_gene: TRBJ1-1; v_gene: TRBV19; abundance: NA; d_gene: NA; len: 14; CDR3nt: TGTGCCAGTAGTGATGGGCGGGTGAACACTGAAGCTTTCTTT; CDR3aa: CASSDGRVNTEAFF
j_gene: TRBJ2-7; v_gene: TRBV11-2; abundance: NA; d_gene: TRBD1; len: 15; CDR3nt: TGTGCCAGCAGGCGCCCGGGACAGGGGAACTACGAGCAGTACTTC; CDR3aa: CASRRPGQGNYEQYF
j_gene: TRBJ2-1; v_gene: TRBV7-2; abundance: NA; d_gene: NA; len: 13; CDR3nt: TGTGCCAGCAGCTTAGCGAGGTACAATGAGCAGTTCTTC; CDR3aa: CASSLARYNEQFF
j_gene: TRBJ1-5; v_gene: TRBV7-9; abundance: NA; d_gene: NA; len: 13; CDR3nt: TGTGCCAGCAGCTTAGTCGCCGCAGGGCCCCAGCATTTT; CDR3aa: CASSLVAAGPQHF
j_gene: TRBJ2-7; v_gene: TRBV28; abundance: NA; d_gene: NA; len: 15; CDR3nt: TGTGCCAGCAGTTTAAACAGGGCCCTCAGCGTCGAGCAGTACTTC; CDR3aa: CASSLNRALSVEQYF
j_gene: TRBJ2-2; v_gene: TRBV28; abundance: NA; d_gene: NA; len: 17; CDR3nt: TGTGCCAGCAGTTTACCATTCTCGAGTCTGAACACCGGGGAGCTGTTTTTT; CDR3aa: CASSLPFSSLNTGELFF
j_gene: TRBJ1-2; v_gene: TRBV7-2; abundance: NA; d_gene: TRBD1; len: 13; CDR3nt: TGTGCCAGCAGCCTACAGGGGGCGGGTGGCTACACCTTC; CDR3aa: CASSLQGAGGYTF
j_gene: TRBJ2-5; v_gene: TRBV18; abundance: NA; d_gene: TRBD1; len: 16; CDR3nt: TGTGCCAGCTCACTCCGAAGGGACAGGGTGCAAGAGACCCAGTACTTC; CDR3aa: CASSLRRDRVQETQYF
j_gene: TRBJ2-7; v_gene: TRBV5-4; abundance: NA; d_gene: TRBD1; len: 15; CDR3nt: TGTGCCAGCAGCTTGGTAGGGGGCGCGTCATACGAGCAGTACTTC; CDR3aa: CASSLVGGASYEQYF
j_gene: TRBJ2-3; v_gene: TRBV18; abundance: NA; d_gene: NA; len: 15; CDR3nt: TGTGCCAGCTCACCACCAAGGACAGAGGCAGATACGCAGTATTTT; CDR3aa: CASSPPRTEADTQYF
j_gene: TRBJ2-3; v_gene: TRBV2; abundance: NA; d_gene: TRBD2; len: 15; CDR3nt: TGTGCCAGCAGGGGACTAGCGGGACGCACAGATACGCAGTATTTT; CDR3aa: CASRGLAGRTDTQYF
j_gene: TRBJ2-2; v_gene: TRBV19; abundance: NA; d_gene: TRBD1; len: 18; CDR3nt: TGTGCCAGTAGTACACTCCGGGACAGGGAAGGTCGCACCGGGGAGCTGTTTTTT; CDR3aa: CASSTLRDREGRTGELFF
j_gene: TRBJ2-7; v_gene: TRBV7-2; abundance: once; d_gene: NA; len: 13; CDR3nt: TGTGCCAGCAGCTTCACACAGACCTACGAGCAGTACTTC; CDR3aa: CASSFTQTYEQYF
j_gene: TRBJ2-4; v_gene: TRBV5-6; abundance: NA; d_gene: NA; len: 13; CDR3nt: TGTGCCAGCAGCTTAAGGAGGAAAAACATTCAGTACTTC; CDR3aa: CASSLRRKNIQYF
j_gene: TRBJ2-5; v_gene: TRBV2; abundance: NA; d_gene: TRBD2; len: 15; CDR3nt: TGTGCCAGCAACGGACTAGCGGGAGTGGGAGAGACCCAGTACTTC; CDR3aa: CASNGLAGVGETQYF
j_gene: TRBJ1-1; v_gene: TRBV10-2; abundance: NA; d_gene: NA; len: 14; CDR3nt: TGCGCCAGCAGTTCCCTGGGGGGAGCGAGTGAAGCTTTCTTT; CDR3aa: CASSSLGGASEAFF
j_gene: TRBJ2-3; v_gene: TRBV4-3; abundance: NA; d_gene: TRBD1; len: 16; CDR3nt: TGCGCCAGCAGCCAAGTTACAGGGGCTAGCACAGATACGCAGTATTTT; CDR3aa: CASSQVTGASTDTQYF
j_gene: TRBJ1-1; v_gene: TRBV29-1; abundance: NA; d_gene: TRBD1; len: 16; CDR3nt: TGCAGCGTTGCCAAGGGACCGGGACAGGGTGGTTCTGAAGCTTTCTTT; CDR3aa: CSVAKGPGQGGSEAFF
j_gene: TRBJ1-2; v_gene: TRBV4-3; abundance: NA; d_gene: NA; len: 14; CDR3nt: TGCGCCAGCAGCCAAGCGAGGGGGAACTATGGCTACACCTTC; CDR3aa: CASSQARGNYGYTF
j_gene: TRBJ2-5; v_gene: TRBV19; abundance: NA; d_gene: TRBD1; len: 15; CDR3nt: TGTGCCAGTAGTATTAGGACAGGGTCGGCAGAGACCCAGTACTTC; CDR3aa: CASSIRTGSAETQYF
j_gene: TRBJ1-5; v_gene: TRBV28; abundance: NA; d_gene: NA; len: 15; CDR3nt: TGTGCCAGCAGACAGGGAGGGGACAGCAATCAGCCCCAGCATTTT; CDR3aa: CASRQGGDSNQPQHF